A selection of T cell receptor beta chains follows, all from one sample in a study of spatial heterogeneity in lung cancer. TCRdb re-derived calls from the 5' RACE reads in MiXCR, one entry per CDR3 protein. The sample includes more than 2,500 distinct CDR3 sequences, under 7% of them seen just once. The source was lung tumor tissue, collected at surgery. Receptor source: a male donor with early-stage non-small cell lung cancer. CDR3s include the opening cysteine and the closing phenylalanine or tryptophan. The order of the fields is clone size, D gene, V gene, J gene, CDR3 DNA, CDR3 protein. A D gene is named only where the DNA matches it firmly. Size tells how often a clone was seen (once, few, many) or the class of an expanded clone, and some rows leave it out.

large	TRBD2	TRBV12-3/TRBV12-4	TRBJ2-1	TGTGCCAGCAGCACGAGACTAGCGGGAGGTTTGCATGAGCAGTTCTTC	CASSTRLAGGLHEQFF
medium-sized	-	TRBV7-2	TRBJ2-5	TGTGCCAGCAGCTCCAGGGAGACCCAGTACTTC	CASSSRETQYF
many	TRBD1	TRBV20-1	TRBJ2-5	TGCAGTGCCCAAATAGGACAGGGGCAAGAGACCCAGTACTTC	CSAQIGQGQETQYF
medium-sized	-	TRBV24-1	TRBJ2-4	TGTGCCACCAGTGATCCATCATCCAGGGCGGACATTCAGTACTTC	CATSDPSSRADIQYF
many	TRBD1	TRBV19	TRBJ1-4	TGTGCCAGTAGAAGACAGGGGGTTTTTGAAAAACTGTTTTTT	CASRRQGVFEKLFF
many	TRBD2	TRBV7-2	TRBJ2-1	TGTGCCAGCAGCTTAGTTCCTAGCGGGATCCGGGGTGAGCAGTTCTTC	CASSLVPSGIRGEQFF
-	TRBD2	TRBV12-3/TRBV12-4	TRBJ2-1	TGTGCCAGCAGCGCCTCGGAGCGGGGCAGTGAGCAGTTCTTC	CASSASERGSEQFF
large	-	TRBV7-8	TRBJ2-7	TGTGCCAGCAGCTTACGACAGTCCTACGAGCAGTACTTC	CASSLRQSYEQYF
medium-sized	-	TRBV7-3	TRBJ2-3	TGTGCCAGCAGCTTAGGTCAAACAGATACGCAGTATTTT	CASSLGQTDTQYF
medium-sized	-	TRBV7-2	TRBJ1-1	TGTGCCAGCAGCTCGAATGTCGGGGGCACTGAAGCTTTCTTT	CASSSNVGGTEAFF
-	-	TRBV27	TRBJ1-4	TGTGCCAGCAGACTCATCCGGGACGGAGGTATGGGTTGGCGCGAAAAACTGTTTTTT	CASRLIRDGGMGWREKLFF
medium-sized	-	TRBV6-2/TRBV6-3	TRBJ2-1	TGTGCCTCCTCGGCGGCCGAACGATACAATGAGCAGTTCTTC	CASSAAERYNEQFF
medium-sized	-	TRBV5-6	TRBJ2-1	TGTGCCAGCAGCCCGGTCCGCAGGGACCATGAGCAGTTCTTC	CASSPVRRDHEQFF
medium-sized	TRBD1	TRBV6-2/TRBV6-3	TRBJ2-7	TGTGCCAGCAGTTACGAAACAGGGGGCTACGAGCAGTACTTC	CASSYETGGYEQYF
medium-sized	-	TRBV7-2	TRBJ2-3	TGTGCCAGCAGCTTAGTAAGGGCTAGCAGGTGGCCAGATACGCAGTATTTT	CASSLVRASRWPDTQYF
many	TRBD2	TRBV5-6	TRBJ2-1	TGTGCCAGCAGCACCGTAGCGGGAGGGCCCGTGAATGAGCAGTTCTTC	CASSTVAGGPVNEQFF
medium-sized	-	TRBV5-1	TRBJ2-7	TGCGCCAGCATGCCGGACCTCTCCTACGAGCAGTACTTC	CASMPDLSYEQYF
medium-sized	TRBD2	TRBV7-2	TRBJ2-6	TGTGCCAGCAGAACTAGCGGGAGAGCTGGGGCCAACGTCCTGACTTTC	CASRTSGRAGANVLTF
many	-	TRBV7-2	TRBJ2-7	TGTGCCAGCAGCTTCGCTGGCTACGAGCAGTACTTC	CASSFAGYEQYF
many	-	TRBV3-1	TRBJ1-6	TGTGCCAGCAGCCAAGCTCAGGATTCACCCCTCCACTTT	CASSQAQDSPLHF
large	-	TRBV10-3	TRBJ1-2	TGTGCCATCAGTGAGGGAGGTACGGTGGGGAATGGCTACACCTTC	CAISEGGTVGNGYTF
many	-	TRBV7-2	TRBJ1-4	TGTGCCAGCAGCTTCGGGGGATTCGGCGAAAAACTGTTTTTT	CASSFGGFGEKLFF
medium-sized	TRBD1	TRBV27	TRBJ2-1	TGTGCCAGCAACCGGGACAGGGGGTATGAGCAGTTCTTC	CASNRDRGYEQFF
many	-	TRBV12-3/TRBV12-4	TRBJ1-2	TGTGCCAGCAGTTTGGGGAACTATGGCTACACCTTC	CASSLGNYGYTF
many	TRBD2	TRBV28	TRBJ2-7	TGTGCCAGCAATAGCGGGGACCCCGAGCAGTACTTC	CASNSGDPEQYF
many	-	TRBV5-1	TRBJ2-1	TGCGCCAGCAGCTTAGAAGTTCAGGGGTACAATGAGCAGTTCTTC	CASSLEVQGYNEQFF
few	-	TRBV25-1	TRBJ1-5	TGTGCCAGCGGACATACGGGGACCGGGCAGCCCCAGCATTTT	CASGHTGTGQPQHF
few	TRBD1	TRBV19	TRBJ1-2	TGTGCCAGTAGTCCAAGACAGGGCCTCTATGGCTACACCTTC	CASSPRQGLYGYTF
medium-sized	TRBD1	TRBV5-4	TRBJ1-1	TGTGCCAGCAGCCCAGGGGGCGAAGGTGAAGCTTTCTTT	CASSPGGEGEAFF
medium-sized	-	TRBV7-6	TRBJ2-2	TGTGCCAGCAGCTTAGTTGGGGAGCTGTTTTTT	CASSLVGELFF
medium-sized	-	TRBV9	TRBJ2-1	TGTGCCAGCAGCGCTTATCAGGGGCCGAATGAGCAGTTCTTC	CASSAYQGPNEQFF
-	-	TRBV27	TRBJ1-1	TGTGCCAGCAGCGCCGGGACAAACACTGAAGCTTTCTTT	CASSAGTNTEAFF
medium-sized	TRBD2	TRBV6-5	TRBJ2-1	TGTGCCAGCAGTCCGGGACTAGCGGCCCATGAGCAGTTCTTC	CASSPGLAAHEQFF
many	-	TRBV7-9	TRBJ2-2	TGTGCCAGCAGCCCCCTCGCTCACGGGGGGCGCCCCGGGGAGCTGTTTTTT	CASSPLAHGGRPGELFF
many	-	TRBV20-1	TRBJ1-1	TGCAGTGCTAGAGGGGAAGACAGACAGCCTGCTTTCTTT	CSARGEDRQPAFF
medium-sized	-	TRBV11-2	TRBJ2-4	TGTGCCAGCAGCTTAGATCAAGGGGACATTCAGTACTTC	CASSLDQGDIQYF
medium-sized	-	TRBV19	TRBJ2-7	TGTGCCAGTAGTATGGAGGGTACCGCCTACGAGCAGTACTTC	CASSMEGTAYEQYF
many	-	TRBV12-3/TRBV12-4	TRBJ1-2	TGTGCCAGCAGTCCCTCGGACGGATATGGCTACACCTTC	CASSPSDGYGYTF
many	-	TRBV6-2/TRBV6-3	TRBJ2-1	TGTGCCAGCAGTCGGCCGGCGGGCCTTACCTACAATGAGCAGTTCTTC	CASSRPAGLTYNEQFF
medium-sized	-	TRBV12-3/TRBV12-4	TRBJ2-3	TGTGCCAGCAGTCCCGCAGGCCGCACAGATACGCAGTATTTT	CASSPAGRTDTQYF
medium-sized	TRBD2	TRBV7-2	TRBJ2-5	TGTGCCAGCAGCAAGATAGCGGGGGCTCGGGAGACCCAGTACTTC	CASSKIAGARETQYF
many	TRBD1	TRBV7-2	TRBJ1-4	TGTGCCAGCAGCTTGGGACAGGGGCGAGGGGAGAGTGAAAAACTGTTTTTT	CASSLGQGRGESEKLFF
few	-	TRBV2	TRBJ2-3	TGTGCCAGCAGCATTGAGGTCGGCACGCAGTATTTT	CASSIEVGTQYF
-	-	TRBV11-3	TRBJ2-1	TGTGCCAGCAGTTCGATGCAGGGAGGTGAGCAGTTCTTC	CASSSMQGGEQFF
medium-sized	-	TRBV4-3	TRBJ2-7	TGCGCCAGCAGCCAAGCTCGGCTCCGCGAGCAGTACTTC	CASSQARLREQYF
many	-	TRBV7-9	TRBJ2-3	TGTGCCAGCAGCTTGACGGACTTGGGGGAGGATACGCAGTATTTT	CASSLTDLGEDTQYF
medium-sized	-	TRBV9	TRBJ2-7	TGTGCCAGCAGCAACACTTTTGGGGAGCAGTACTTC	CASSNTFGEQYF
few	-	TRBV20-1	TRBJ2-3	TGCAGTGCTAGAGGAACCCCCCTGGGGTGGACAGATACGCAGTATTTT	CSARGTPLGWTDTQYF
many	TRBD1	TRBV19	TRBJ1-5	TGTGCCAGTAATAGGGGGACAGTCAATCAGCCCCAGCATTTT	CASNRGTVNQPQHF
many	-	TRBV12-3/TRBV12-4	TRBJ2-7	TGTGCCAGCAGTTTAGGAAGGTCCGTAGCGAATACTTTCTCCTACGAGCAGTACTTC	CASSLGRSVANTFSYEQYF
medium-sized	-	TRBV20-1	TRBJ2-7	TGCAGTGCTAGAGGCGGCAGAGAGTACGAGCAGTACTTC	CSARGGREYEQYF
large	-	TRBV20-1	TRBJ2-3	TGCAGTGCTCGTCCCCAGAGGGAGGGGGGTGATACGCAGTATTTT	CSARPQREGGDTQYF
medium-sized	TRBD2	TRBV7-2	TRBJ2-1	TGTGCCAGCAGCTGGACTAGCGGGGGCGATGAGCAGTTCTTC	CASSWTSGGDEQFF
medium-sized	TRBD1	TRBV15	TRBJ2-7	TGTGCCACCAGCAGCCAAGTGGGACAGAGCTCCTACGAGCAGTACTTC	CATSSQVGQSSYEQYF
medium-sized	-	TRBV18	TRBJ2-3	TGTGCCAGCTCTTCACGGGACGGAGATACGCAGTATTTT	CASSSRDGDTQYF
large	-	TRBV7-2	TRBJ2-5	TGTGCCAGCAGTATCCGAGAGACCCAGTACTTC	CASSIRETQYF
medium-sized	-	TRBV18	TRBJ2-1	TGTGCCAGCTCACCTCTCCTCTCCAATGAGCAGTTCTTC	CASSPLLSNEQFF
medium-sized	-	TRBV6-5	TRBJ1-1	TGTGCCAGCAAGCAGGGATCGGTGAACACTGAAGCTTTCTTT	CASKQGSVNTEAFF
medium-sized	TRBD1	TRBV6-6	TRBJ2-6	TGTGCCAGCAGTACACAGGGGGCGCCTGGGGCCAACGTCCTGACTTTC	CASSTQGAPGANVLTF